This T cell receptor (beta chain) was sequenced in a study of blood T cell repertoires in COVID-19. Study information: Whether acute or convalescent, the COVID-19 samples came from the United States, Italy and Spain.

The data were produced by immunoSEQ multiplex PCR, yet TCRdb's version contains in-frame clones alone and is incomplete. The data show around 250,000 clones, roughly 86% seen once. Trimming stripped 2 bases from V and 6 bases from J, with 11 bases between. CDR3 length: 13 residues. CDR1 is MNHNY, CDR2 SVGAGI, per germline (reference sequence). Seattle researchers signed up patients amid active infection and tracked them longitudinally. This sequence was found in a woman at least 80 years old with COVID-19, enrolled during active disease. The sample was peripheral blood. The chain couples TRBV6-6 to TRBJ2-7, with D unresolved. The CDR3 reads CASSYSIAVEQYV. Written as DNA, the CDR3 is TGTGCCAGCAGTTACAGTATTGCGGTCGAGCAGTACGTC.